The entry that follows covers one T cell receptor beta chain sequence. These data are taken from a study of OX40 agonist ivuxolimab in advanced cancers. At the level of the study: The dose of intravenous ivuxolimab that patients received every 2 weeks ranged from 0.01 to 10 mg/kg. People who had prior anti-PD-1, anti-PD-L1 or anti-CTLA-4 therapy could take part, and under 45% had some. Enrolled patients in dose escalation had cancers that were hepatocellular carcinoma, melanoma, renal cell or head and neck cancer.

The CDR3 contains 14 residues. Germline V gene sequence: CDR1 MNHEY, CDR2 SVGAGI. V was clipped by 5 bases and J by 2 bases; unmatched bases: 3. The method was immunoSEQ multiplex PCR; TCRdb's version includes in-frame clones alone and lacks a portion of them. This repertoire shows roughly 100,000 clones, 84% found once; its top ten account for 0.9% to 1.2%. No patient had autoimmune disease or received systemic immunosuppression. This clonotype originated in an adult with an advanced solid tumor such as melanoma, head and neck, liver or kidney cancer. This sequence joins TRBV6-5 and TRBJ1-5, with 7 bases matching TRBD1. The source was CD4+ or CD8+ T cells sorted from blood, collected in a trial of the OX40 agonist ivuxolimab. The CDR3 spells CASSGGTGNQPQHF. Here the CDR3 DNA reads TGTGCCAGCAGTGGAGGGACAGGCAATCAGCCCCAGCATTTT.